The source of this T cell receptor (beta chain) is a study of read filtering for tumor transcriptome and immune sequencing (dated by TCRdb to about 2020). A note on the overall study: Of the patients in the cohort, under 20 were male and 14 to 15 were female, and their mean age was roughly 68 years, with a range of about 40 to 85. By revised international staging, about 8 patients were R-ISS I, roughly 17 were R-ISS II and about 7 were R-ISS III. Whole-transcriptome libraries were prepared with the TruSeq RNA Access Library Prep Kit after DNase treatment. Per sample, about 4.05 to 11 million TCR-region mapped reads were obtained with IR-seq, compared with only roughly 80 to 1273 with RNA-seq. TCR repertoires obtained by targeted immune repertoire sequencing and by bulk whole-transcriptome sequencing performed on the same bone marrow samples were compared. One main goal was a read-filtering strategy for immune repertoire data, in particular deciding whether clonotypes backed by only one read should be removed.

The CDR3 covers 15 residues, taking in both the cysteine and the phenylalanine. Only the CDR3 region is kept as DNA, spanning 45 bases read in frame from base 1. At the junction V is shortened by 0 bases and J by 5 bases, with 14 bases in between. CDR1 and CDR2 were assigned from the germline V gene as LGHNA and YNFKEQ. As to this clonotype: What this receptor recognizes is not known. No base-level quality is on record; no much larger clone is a single base apart.

TCR libraries were constructed from roughly 380 ng RNA using the Immunoverse kit, and molecular barcoded adaptors covering alpha/delta and beta/gamma chains were employed. TCR library preparation was performed with the same RNA that was used for transcriptome sequencing. An Illumina HiSeq 4000 with 2 x 150 cycles was used to sequence the TCR libraries. The authors' analysis ran thus. TCR reads were aligned to human V, D, J and C references and assembled into CDR3 clonotypes with MiXCR, including quality filtering and error correction. The tcR package in R was used for analysis of clonotype counts and gene usage diversity. For inspection of raw mapping reads, RNA-seq reads were mapped by STAR aligner version 2.5.3a onto GRCh37 of the human genome. IR-seq fastq files were randomly downsampled with Seqtk 1.3 to test the effect of sequencing depth on detected clonotypes. TCRdb passed the public sequencing reads through fastp at Q25 and MiXCR, retaining productive beta sequences. Records with the same CDR3 protein are collapsed into one entry carrying the most frequent genes and DNA. For this entry, the V and J calls and clone size follow TCRdb and not the study's own pipeline. The sample table lists 14,000 to 15,000 distinct CDR3 sequences, about a fifth of them with a count of one. 80% of the sample is in the top ten clones.

Bone marrow was sampled from every patient at the time of active disease. Ficoll-Hypaque density gradient centrifugation was used to isolate bone marrow mononuclear cells. Myeloma plasma cells were removed and CD138-negative cells were collected by negative selection after labeling with CD138 magnetic microbeads on a MACS separator. Flow cytometry on an Attune NxT with CD138 antibodies was used to check the purity of the isolated cells. Total RNA was extracted using TRIzol reagent and was quantified on a NanoDrop spectrophotometer. For each patient, the CD138-negative bone marrow sample underwent paired RNA-seq and IR-seq. On the study overall, not on this receptor specifically: When single-read clonotypes were removed, the proportions of shared clonotypes in IR-seq and RNA-seq correlated more strongly. Single-read clonotypes made up roughly 80% of clonotypes but only about 3.5% of total reads in IR-seq, compared with roughly three quarters of clonotypes and roughly 40% of reads in RNA-seq. IR-seq captured clonotypes at much higher depth and more reliably than RNA-seq, and smaller IR-seq throughput sufficed to identify most shared clonotypes. The sorted CD138-negative fraction was a mixed bone marrow immune population, not purified T cells.

The rearrangement combines TRBV4-2 with TRBJ2-7; possibly the D gene is TRBD1, per 6 matching bases. This sequence was found in a donor aged 40 or older with multiple myeloma. Sequenced material: a population of CD138-negative cells sorted from bone marrow. The cell subset or site label for this specimen denotes: bone marrow mononuclear cells depleted of CD138+ plasma/myeloma cells by negative magnetic selection. The CDR3 amino acid sequence is: CASSQEQGGVDEQYF. In nucleotide form, the sequence is TGTGCCAGCAGCCAAGAACAGGGCGGCGTCGACGAGCAGTACTTC.